One sample yielded the 6 T cell receptor beta chains listed below, sequenced in a study of T-cell reconstitution after alpha-beta-depleted transplantation in children. The TCRbeta library was prepared with unique molecular identifiers. One entry per CDR3 protein, called by TCRdb with MiXCR from the PCR reads. The sample has 190,000 or so distinct CDR3 sequences, just under 6.5% seen once; the top ten hold about 5%. The source material was PBMCs, sampled before TCRalphabeta/CD19-depleted stem cell transplant. The receptors here all came from a girl under three years old with combined immunodeficiency, due to receive a stem cell transplant.

This sequence joins TRBV12-3 or TRBV12-4 and TRBJ1-1; D not resolved. CDR3 length equals 11 residues. V lost 7 bases and J lost 8, with 11 bases in between. The CDR3 sequence is CASTPGREAFF. CDR3 coding DNA: TGTGCCAGCACCCCCGGCAGGGAAGCTTTCTTT.

This clonotype has a count of ten or more. The rearrangement uses TRBV12-3 or TRBV12-4 and TRBJ2-7; D not certain. Trimming removed 2 bases from V and 9 bases from J, with 8 bases in between. The CDR3 runs 11 residues. The CDR3 sequence is CASSLSIGQYF. CDR3 DNA: TGTGCCAGCAGTTTAAGTATAGGGCAGTACTTC.

This clonotype was counted many times. V usage is TRBV12-3 or TRBV12-4 and J usage is TRBJ1-2; the D gene is possibly TRBD1 (5 bases). Trimming cost V 5 bases and J 7 bases, with 14 bases left between them. This CDR3 has 13 residues. The CDR3 DNA reads TGTGCCAGCAGTCCGACCGGGGGTGTTGGCTACACCTTC. It yields the protein CASSPTGGVGYTF.

This clonotype was seen many times. CDR3 protein: CASSQVPGGQETQYF. In DNA, the CDR3 is TGCGCCAGCAGCCAAGTCCCCGGGGGTCAAGAGACCCAGTACTTC. The genes are TRBV4-1 and TRBJ2-5; possible D gene TRBD2, 6 bases. CDR1 and CDR2 from the germline V gene are MGHRA and YSYEKL. CDR3 size: 15 residues. V gave up 1 base and J gave up 2 bases, with 11 bases separating them.

This clonotype was counted at least ten times. This chain joins TRBV12-3 or TRBV12-4 and TRBJ2-3; 9 bases match TRBD2. The CDR3 length is 16 residues. V lost 7 bases and J lost 3; bases outside the gene matches: 11. The CDR3 loop reads CASTLLTSGETDTQYF. In DNA form, the CDR3 reads TGTGCCAGCACCCTTCTGACTAGCGGAGAGACAGATACGCAGTATTTT.

This clonotype has at least ten counts. V is TRBV5-1 and J is TRBJ1-1; D gene ambiguous. The CDR3 consists of 15 residues. Germline values: CDR1 SGHRS, CDR2 YFSETQ. Trimming cost V 0 bases and J 0 bases, with 9 bases left between them. The DNA for the CDR3 is TGCGCCAGCAGCTTGGAGCGACATATGAACACTGAAGCTTTCTTT. It yields the protein CASSLERHMNTEAFF. The full variable domain, completed using reference TRBV5-1 and TRBJ1-1, is KAGVTQTPRYLIKTRGQQVTLSCSPISGHRSVSWYQQTPGQGLQFLFEYFSETQRNKGNFPGRFSGRQFSNSRSEMNVSTLELGDSALYLCASSLERHMNTEAFFGQGTRLTVV.